Below are 23 T cell receptor beta chains sequenced from a single sample in a study of CD4 T cells in relation to SARS-CoV-2 and coronaviruses. Clones were read by immunoSEQ multiplex PCR, and TCRdb kept only the in-frame ones, dropping some. This table holds about 31,000 clones, about 76% found once. These receptors' targets are unknown. Sequencing was done on a sample of memory CD4+ T cells from PBMCs, cultured in vitro. These receptors were collected from an adult with COVID-19.

This clone turned up a few times. The rearrangement joins TRBV29-1 to TRBJ2-1; the D is unclear. This CDR3 is built from 11 residues. Germline-derived CDR1 and CDR2 are SQVTM and ANQGSEA. V lost 4 bases, J lost 6 bases, and 7 bases lay in between. This CDR3 is CSVVGGNEQFF. The CDR3, as DNA: TGCAGCGTTGTGGGTGGCAATGAGCAGTTCTTC.

This clone occurred a few times. The chain links TRBV4-3 to TRBJ1-4; 7 bases are a match to TRBD1. CDR1 LGHNA and CDR2 YSLEER come from the germline V gene. This CDR3 contains 15 residues. V trimming: 5 bases; J trimming: 3 bases; junction bases outside the gene matches: 6. The CDR3 loop is CASSYNRGPNEKLFF. The CDR3 DNA reads as TGCGCCAGCAGCTATAACAGGGGACCTAATGAAAAACTGTTTTTT.

This clone appeared a few times. The chain recombines TRBV6-5 with TRBJ2-1; D may be TRBD1 or TRBD2 (5 bases each). Trimming shortened V by 5 bases and J by 2 bases, and 13 bases separated the two germline ends. The CDR3 totals 15 residues. Germline V CDR1 and CDR2: MNHEY, SVGAGI. In nucleotides, the CDR3 is TGTGCCAGCAGTCTGGACGGGACCACCTACAATGAGCAGTTCTTC. Translated: CASSLDGTTYNEQFF.

The rearrangement joins TRBV6-2 or TRBV6-3 to TRBJ2-6, with D perhaps assigned TRBD1 or TRBD2 (5 bases each). Germline V gene data show CDR1 as MNHEY and CDR2 as SVGEGT. V lost 5 bases and J lost 2, with 7 bases in between. The CDR3 length is 14 residues. CDR3: CASSVGAGANVLTF. The DNA of the CDR3 is TGTGCCAGCAGTGTGGGGGCTGGGGCCAACGTCCTGACTTTC.

The CDR3 DNA is TGTGCCAGCGGACCCGGGACTAGCGACCTGGAGACCCAGTACTTC. This translates into CASGPGTSDLETQYF. V and J are TRBV7-9 and TRBJ2-5, with 10 positions matching TRBD2. V dropped 8 bases and J dropped 5; count of bases not matched to a gene: 11. Germline assignment: CDR1 SEHNR and CDR2 FQNEAQ (reference sequence). The CDR3 is 15 residues long.

The chain uses TRBV6-5 and TRBJ1-1; possibly TRBD1 for D (6 bases). The germline V gene encodes CDR1 MNHEY and CDR2 SVGAGI. The length of the CDR3 is 15 residues. V was pared by 7 bases and J by 4 bases, with 19 bases between. CDR3: CASNIGGSDGTEAFF. For the CDR3, the DNA is TGTGCCAGCAACATCGGGGGCAGCGATGGCACTGAAGCTTTCTTT.

The chain joins TRBV28 to TRBJ1-1, with D possibly matching TRBD1 (6 bases). The CDR3 consists of 15 residues. The V gene lost 7 bases and the J gene lost 0 bases, with 15 bases spanning the gap. The germline V gene encodes CDR1 MDHEN and CDR2 SYDVKM. DNA of the CDR3: TGTGCCAGCAACAACGGGGGCGGAATGAACACTGAAGCTTTCTTT. Protein: CASNNGGGMNTEAFF.

The chain carries TRBV5-1 and TRBJ2-3, with D hard to call. V was pared by 2 bases and J by 5 bases, with 9 bases between. Germline lookup yields CDR1 SGHRS and CDR2 YFSETQ. The CDR3 is 13 residues long. CDR3 nucleotides: TGCGCCAGCAGCTTCGGCAGGCTAGATACGCAGTATTTT. It codes for CASSFGRLDTQYF.

This clone was counted only a few times. The chain carries TRBV6-5 and TRBJ2-6; a possible D gene is TRBD2 (6 bases). Germline loops: CDR1 MNHEY, CDR2 SVGAGI. CDR3 length: 15 amino acids. V lost 3 bases and J 2 bases, leaving 8 bases between the germline ends. CDR3 loop: CASSYPGAGANVLTF. The DNA of the CDR3 is TGTGCCAGCAGTTATCCGGGGGCTGGGGCCAACGTCCTGACTTTC.

The chain uses TRBV14 and TRBJ2-7, with 10 bases matching TRBD2. In germline, CDR1 is SGHDN, CDR2 FVKESK. This CDR3 comprises 17 residues. The ends lost 4 bases at V and 6 bases at J; junction bases unmatched: 15. CDR3 residues: CASSPPLSSGRRSEQYF. CDR3 bases: TGTGCCAGCAGCCCCCCTCTTTCTAGCGGGAGAAGGAGCGAGCAGTACTTC.

The chain carries TRBV7-9 and TRBJ2-2, with TRBD1 matching 8 bases. Germline V gene lookup returns CDR1 SEHNR and CDR2 FQNEAQ (reference sequence). This CDR3 spans 14 amino acids. V shed 3 bases and J 7 bases; nucleotides not matched to a gene: 4. The CDR3 loop is CASSLDRVGGELFF. The CDR3 region has the DNA TGTGCCAGCAGCTTGGACAGGGTAGGCGGGGAGCTGTTTTTT.

The V and J genes are TRBV7-2 and TRBJ2-7; tentatively, D is TRBD2 (5 bases). This CDR3 has 12 residues. CDR1 is SGHTA, CDR2 FQGNSA, per germline. Trimming left V 1 base short and J 8 bases short, with 9 bases between. The CDR3 DNA reads TGTGCCAGCAGCTTAGGTGGCGGGCAGCAGTACTTC. Translated, it gives CASSLGGGQQYF.

The gene calls are TRBV7-9 and TRBJ2-3, with 10 bases lining up with TRBD2. CDR3 size: 16 residues. CDR1 SEHNR and CDR2 FQNEAQ come from the germline V gene (reference sequence). The junction had 5 bases not matched to a gene; V was cut back by 3 bases and J by 2 bases. CDR3 bases: TGTGCCAGCAGCTTGTCTAGCGGGAGTCCCACAGATACGCAGTATTTT. Protein: CASSLSSGSPTDTQYF.

This rearrangement joins TRBV27 to TRBJ1-3, with 9 nucleotides matching TRBD1. This CDR3 contains 16 residues. Germline assignment: CDR1 MNHEY and CDR2 SMNVEV (reference sequence). V was pared by 6 bases and J by 3 bases, with 9 bases of the junction left unmatched. The CDR3 nucleotides are TGTGCCAGCAGGTCACTACAGGGGGCCTATGGAAACACCATATATTTT. Residues: CASRSLQGAYGNTIYF.

This clone was counted a single time. The chain employs TRBV2 and TRBJ1-6; unclear D gene. V lost 6 bases, J lost 9 bases, and 15 bases lay in between. CDR3 length equals 14 residues. Germline V CDR1 and CDR2: SNHLY, FYNNEI. The CDR3 DNA follows: TGTGCCAGCAGGGCCGACACCGCAGGTTCACCCCTCCACTTT. It translates to CASRADTAGSPLHF.

This clone appeared once. The V and J genes are TRBV5-1 and TRBJ2-5; TRBD1 or TRBD2 may be the D gene (5 bases each). Germline CDR1 SGHRS, CDR2 YFSETQ. This CDR3 contains 13 residues. Trimming left V 3 bases short and J 4 bases short, with 10 bases between. CDR3 sequence reads: CASSYGGVETQYF. CDR3 nucleotides: TGCGCCAGCAGCTATGGGGGTGTAGAGACCCAGTACTTC.

The V and J genes are TRBV7-9 and TRBJ1-4; D ambiguous. Germline V CDR1 and CDR2: SEHNR, FQNEAQ (reference sequence). The V end lost 1 base, the J end lost 7 bases, and 10 bases lay between the germline ends. This CDR3 contains 14 residues. The CDR3 nucleotides read TGTGCCAGCAGCTTAGGCCCCCCGGGTGAAAAACTGTTTTTT. Amino acid sequence: CASSLGPPGEKLFF.

The chain has TRBV9 and TRBJ1-2; D is possibly TRBD1 (6 bases). The CDR3 covers 13 residues. Germline CDR1 is SGDLS and CDR2 is YYNGEE. V was clipped by 5 bases and J by 10 bases, with 18 bases between them. The CDR3 DNA sequence: TGTGCCAGCAGGCAGGACAGTCTCGCTTCCTACACCTTC. Translating gives CASRQDSLASYTF.

V is TRBV5-4 and J is TRBJ1-4; D unresolved. The V end lost 4 bases, the J end lost 6 bases, and 10 bases lay between the germline ends. The CDR3 loop spans 13 amino acids. Germline V CDR1 and CDR2: SGHNT, YYREEE (reference sequence). The CDR3 DNA sequence: TGTGCCAGCAGCCGGCGGCAGGATGAAAAACTGTTTTTT. Translated: CASSRRQDEKLFF. Drawing the rest from reference TRBV5-4 and TRBJ1-4, the complete variable domain is ETGVTQSPTHLIKTRGQQVTLRCSSQSGHNTVSWYQQALGQGPQFIFQYYREEENGRGNFPPRFSGLQFPNYSSELNVNALELDDSALYLCASSRRQDEKLFFGSGTQLSVL.

The rearrangement joins TRBV19 to TRBJ2-2; 8 bases match TRBD1. The CDR3 extends over 14 amino acids. Germline V CDR1 and CDR2: LNHDA, SQIVND (reference sequence). The V gene end was trimmed by 7 bases and the J gene end by 4 bases; junction bases not matched to a gene: 5. DNA for the CDR3: TGTGCCAGTACGGTCAGGGGGCGCACCGGGGAGCTGTTTTTT. Amino acids: CASTVRGRTGELFF.

This clone was detected only once. The V gene is TRBV6-5, the J gene TRBJ2-1; D is ambiguous. The V end lost 2 bases, the J end lost 5 bases, and 13 bases lay between the germline ends. Germline CDR1 reads MNHEY; CDR2 reads SVGAGI. CDR3 length: 15 amino acids. The chain's CDR3 is CASSYRGSPDNEQFF. Written as DNA, the CDR3 is TGTGCCAGCAGTTACCGTGGTTCCCCCGACAATGAGCAGTTCTTC.

The sample holds one count of this clone. This chain uses TRBV28 with TRBJ1-4; no clear D gene. The germline V gene has CDR1 MDHEN and CDR2 SYDVKM. CDR3 length equals 12 residues. V lost 5 bases and J 3 bases, leaving 4 bases between the germline ends. The CDR3 region has the DNA TGTGCCAGCAGTGCCCCTAATGAAAAACTGTTTTTT. It codes for CASSAPNEKLFF.

The chain is built from TRBV2 and TRBJ1-6; D not certain. There are 16 residues in the CDR3. The ends were cut back, 2 bases at V and 2 bases at J, with 10 bases in the middle. Germline-derived CDR1 and CDR2 are SNHLY and FYNNEI. Here the CDR3 reads CASSETARPYNSPLHF. In DNA form, the CDR3 reads TGTGCCAGCAGTGAAACGGCGAGGCCCTATAATTCACCCCTCCACTTT.